These T cell receptor beta chains were read from a single sample in a study of high-grade serous ovarian cancer treatment subgroups. Method: immunoSEQ multiplex PCR; TCRdb's copy keeps in-frame clones and lacks some. This table has approximately 40,000 clones, approximately 80% appearing once. Sequenced sample: tumor tissue. The receptors originated from a human donor with high-grade serous ovarian cancer. The CDR3 runs from the conserved cysteine through the conserved F or W. D genes are given only for firm matches. Some rows mark clone size as missing; the rest say once, few, many or name a class of expanded clone.

CDR3,DNA,J,V,D,size
CASSQDPQRARDYTF,TGTGCCAGCAGCCAAGACCCCCAGCGAGCCAGGGACTACACCTTC,TRBJ1-2,TRBV4-2,.,.
CASSSLATGRIYEQYF,TGTGCCAGCAGCTCCTTAGCGACAGGGAGAATTTACGAGCAGTACTTC,TRBJ2-7,TRBV7-2,TRBD1,.
CASSVVPSGTNEQFF,TGTGCCAGCAGCGTAGTACCTAGCGGGACCAATGAGCAGTTCTTC,TRBJ2-1,TRBV9,TRBD2,.
CASSVARDSPNYGYTF,TGTGCCAGCAGCGTAGCTCGGGACAGCCCTAACTATGGCTACACCTTC,TRBJ1-2,TRBV9,TRBD1,.
CASNRDSNQPQHF,TGTGCCAGCAACAGGGATAGCAATCAGCCCCAGCATTTT,TRBJ1-5,TRBV6-1,.,.
CASTRGFSTNEKLFF,TGTGCCAGCACTCGAGGGTTTTCAACTAATGAAAAACTGTTTTTT,TRBJ1-4,TRBV11-3,.,.
CASSGNTGGYGYTF,TGTGCCAGCAGTGGAAACACAGGGGGCTATGGCTACACCTTC,TRBJ1-2,TRBV6-1,TRBD1,once
CASSLAGKADTQYF,TGTGCCAGCAGTTTAGCAGGGAAGGCAGATACGCAGTATTTT,TRBJ2-3,TRBV25-1,.,.
CASSLRDAGELFF,TGTGCCAGCAGTCTCAGGGATGCCGGGGAGCTGTTTTTT,TRBJ2-2,TRBV25-1,.,.
CASSYAAANTGELFF,TGTGCCAGCAGTTACGCGGCAGCAAACACCGGGGAGCTGTTTTTT,TRBJ2-2,TRBV6-6,.,.
CASSLGAGHTYEQYF,TGTGCCAGCAGCTTAGGAGCGGGACACACCTACGAGCAGTACTTC,TRBJ2-7,TRBV7-9,.,.
CASSLPLAGGPREDTQYF,TGTGCCAGCAGCCTCCCATTAGCGGGAGGTCCGAGAGAAGATACGCAGTATTTT,TRBJ2-3,TRBV4-2,TRBD2,once
CASSISLAGGYEQFF,TGTGCCAGTAGTATTAGCCTAGCGGGAGGCTATGAGCAGTTCTTC,TRBJ2-1,TRBV19,TRBD2,.
CAIRRGRRNTEAFF,TGTGCCATCAGGCGGGGGCGAAGGAACACTGAAGCTTTCTTT,TRBJ1-1,TRBV10-3,.,.
CASSYRGDYEQYF,TGTGCCAGCAGTTACAGAGGGGACTACGAGCAGTACTTC,TRBJ2-7,TRBV6-6,.,.
CASSPPGRLGRGQYF,TGTGCCAGCAGCCCTCCGGGCAGGTTGGGCCGGGGGCAGTACTTC,TRBJ2-7,TRBV21-1,.,.
CSVEERVPGGLLSYNEQFF,TGCAGCGTTGAGGAAAGGGTTCCGGGAGGGCTTTTATCCTACAATGAGCAGTTCTTC,TRBJ2-1,TRBV29-1,TRBD2,.
CASCLSTDTQYF,TGTGCCAGCTGCCTAAGCACAGATACGCAGTATTTT,TRBJ2-3,TRBV28,.,.
CASSLAPLQETQYF,TGTGCCAGCAGCTTAGCGCCCCTACAAGAGACCCAGTACTTC,TRBJ2-5,TRBV7-2,.,.
CSVGSSYEQYF,TGCAGCGTTGGAAGTTCCTACGAGCAGTACTTC,TRBJ2-7,TRBV29-1,.,.
CASSESPGQGRYGYTF,TGTGCCAGCAGTGAAAGTCCGGGACAGGGTCGCTATGGCTACACCTTC,TRBJ1-2,TRBV25-1,TRBD1,once
CASSIRHAPGETQYF,TGTGCCAGTAGTATACGCCACGCGCCCGGAGAGACCCAGTACTTC,TRBJ2-5,TRBV19,.,.
CASSYFYRVPLETQYF,TGTGCCAGCAGTTACTTTTACCGGGTTCCTCTTGAGACCCAGTACTTC,TRBJ2-5,TRBV6-5,.,.
CASSQDRGEDGYTF,TGTGCCAGCAGCCAGGACAGGGGGGAGGATGGCTACACCTTC,TRBJ1-2,TRBV14,TRBD1,.
CAISGGTATEQYF,TGTGCCATCAGTGGGGGGACGGCAACTGAGCAGTACTTC,TRBJ2-7,TRBV10-3,.,.
CASSLVSGGTGELFF,TGCGCCAGCAGCCTAGTTAGCGGAGGCACCGGGGAGCTGTTTTTT,TRBJ2-2,TRBV4-3,.,.
CASSPPGVAGNTIYF,TGTGCCAGCTCACCACCCGGGGTAGCTGGAAACACCATATATTTT,TRBJ1-3,TRBV18,.,.
CASSYSKWGDNYGYTF,TGTGCCAGCAGTTACTCGAAATGGGGCGACAACTATGGCTACACCTTC,TRBJ1-2,TRBV6-5,.,.
CASSPRGAGVETQYF,TGTGCCAGTAGTCCCCGCGGGGCAGGGGTGGAGACCCAGTACTTC,TRBJ2-5,TRBV19,.,few
CASSSGGTDTQYF,TGCGCCAGCTCGAGCGGGGGCACAGATACGCAGTATTTT,TRBJ2-3,TRBV4-1,TRBD2,.
CASSSTGIVETQYF,TGTGCCAGCAGCTCGACAGGGATTGTCGAGACCCAGTACTTC,TRBJ2-5,TRBV5-4,TRBD1,once
CASSLTNSHQETQYF,TGTGCCAGCAGCTTAACGAACAGCCACCAAGAGACCCAGTACTTC,TRBJ2-5,TRBV7-7,.,.
CASSLFGIVNTEAFF,TGTGCCAGCAGCTTATTCGGCATTGTGAACACTGAAGCTTTCTTT,TRBJ1-1,TRBV7-4,.,.
CASSPRGNEQYF,TGTGCCAGCAGCCCCAGGGGGAACGAGCAGTACTTC,TRBJ2-7,TRBV25-1,TRBD1,.
CASSLARDQETQYF,TGCGCCAGCAGCTTGGCCAGGGACCAAGAGACCCAGTACTTC,TRBJ2-5,TRBV5-1,.,.
CASSPLVGDTQYF,TGTGCCAGCAGTCCGCTAGTGGGAGATACGCAGTATTTT,TRBJ2-3,TRBV27,.,once
CASSKESGISYEQYF,TGTGCCAGCAGTAAGGAGAGCGGGATCTCCTACGAGCAGTACTTC,TRBJ2-7,TRBV2,TRBD2,.
CASIRTGPRNEQFF,TGCGCCAGCATTCGGACTGGACCCAGAAATGAGCAGTTCTTC,TRBJ2-1,TRBV10-1,.,.
CASSPRLAGDEQYF,TGCGCCAGCAGCCCGAGACTAGCGGGAGACGAGCAGTACTTC,TRBJ2-7,TRBV10-2,TRBD2,.
CASSRQGLAKNIQYF,TGTGCCAGCAGTCGACAGGGACTCGCCAAAAACATTCAGTACTTC,TRBJ2-4,TRBV2,.,.
CARHSGRKQFF,TGTGCCAGACACTCAGGGCGCAAGCAGTTCTTC,TRBJ2-1,TRBV6-1,.,.
CASSPTGIGGELFF,TGTGCCAGCAGCCCTACAGGGATCGGCGGGGAGCTGTTTTTT,TRBJ2-2,TRBV7-3,.,.
CASSSGTGANTQYF,TGTGCCAGCAGCTCCGGGACAGGGGCCAATACGCAGTATTTT,TRBJ2-3,TRBV6-5,TRBD1,.
CASSLTGTSGTGELFF,TGTGCCAGCAGCTTGACCGGGACGAGCGGCACCGGGGAGCTGTTTTTT,TRBJ2-2,TRBV7-2,.,.
CASSRGQGLDEQFF,TGCGCCAGCAGCCGGGGACAGGGTCTGGATGAGCAGTTCTTC,TRBJ2-1,TRBV4-1,TRBD1,.
CANPTFPGELFF,TGTGCCAACCCGACATTCCCCGGGGAGCTGTTTTTT,TRBJ2-2,TRBV5-8,.,.
CASSAGLGTDTQYF,TGTGCCAGCAGCGCGGGACTAGGGACAGATACGCAGTATTTT,TRBJ2-3,TRBV9,TRBD2,.
CASTPYSRYQETQYF,TGTGCCAGCACCCCGTACAGTCGGTACCAAGAGACCCAGTACTTC,TRBJ2-5,TRBV5-6,.,.